This TCR beta chain was sequenced during a study of blood T cell repertoires in COVID-19. For the study at large: Both acute and convalescent COVID-19 samples were obtained from the United States, Italy and Spain.

Assay used: immunoSEQ multiplex PCR; TCRdb lists only in-frame clones, some missing. The profile shows fewer than 350,000 clones, approximately 91% of them singletons. From germline, CDR1 is LNHDA and CDR2 SQIVND (reference sequence). V gave up 3 bases and J gave up 4 bases, with 10 bases separating them. The CDR3 has 14 residues. Source material: PBMCs or T cells enriched from blood (not recorded which). This chain uses TRBV19 with TRBJ2-1; D is unclear. This TCR was recovered from a woman in her twenties or thirties who had been exposed to COVID-19. The CDR3 loop reads CASSIRPGYNEQFF. In DNA form, the CDR3 reads TGTGCCAGTAGTATCCGCCCAGGTTACAATGAGCAGTTCTTC.